What follows are 18 T cell receptor beta chains derived from one specimen sequenced in a study of T cell responses to AZD1222 COVID-19 vaccine. Assay: immunoSEQ multiplex PCR; the TCRdb copy retains only in-frame clones and omits some. The sample holds about 140,000 clones; roughly 90% are singletons and the top ten take about 4.8%. Sequencing was performed on peripheral blood, taken on day 0 of AZD1222 vaccination. The origin of the receptors is an adult in good health.

The CDR3 DNA reads TGTGCCAGCAGCTTCCGGGCTGGGGCCACAGATACGCAGTATTTT. Protein: CASSFRAGATDTQYF. V and J are TRBV5-8 and TRBJ2-3, with D perhaps TRBD1 (5 bases). V was trimmed by 2 bases and J by 2 bases, leaving 12 bases between them. Germline V lookup: CDR1 SGHTS, CDR2 YDEGEE. The CDR3 covers 15 residues.

This chain links TRBV7-9 with TRBJ2-3, with a possible D match to TRBD1 (5 bases). V was clipped by 6 bases and J by 1 base, with 8 bases between them. This CDR3 contains 13 residues. In germline, CDR1 is SEHNR, CDR2 FQNEAQ (reference sequence). CDR3 region: CASRGAGTDTQYF. CDR3 DNA: TGTGCCAGCAGAGGGGCGGGCACAGATACGCAGTATTTT.

The rearrangement joins TRBV28 to TRBJ2-3; tentatively, D is TRBD1 (5 bases). V lost 6 bases and J 6 bases, leaving 25 bases between the germline ends. Germline-derived CDR1 and CDR2 are MDHEN and SYDVKM. The CDR3 extends over 17 amino acids. The chain's CDR3 is CASSPRGRRPGIDTQYF. Written as DNA, the CDR3 is TGTGCCAGCAGCCCAAGGGGCAGGCGTCCGGGCATCGATACGCAGTATTTT.

The CDR3 DNA follows: TGTGCCAGCAGCTCATTGAGAAACACTGAAGCTTTCTTT. Amino acids: CASSSLRNTEAFF. The chain carries TRBV11-2 and TRBJ1-1; D is unclear. There are 13 residues in the CDR3. V was pared by 4 bases and J by 2 bases, with 8 bases between. CDR1 and CDR2 from the germline V gene are SGHAT and FQNNGV.

The V gene is TRBV7-2, the J gene TRBJ1-6; D is undetermined. The length of the CDR3 is 15 residues. Trimming took off 5 bases at V and 5 bases at J, with 13 bases between the two ends. CDR1 is SGHTA and CDR2 is FQGNSA in the germline V gene. CDR3 sequence (DNA): TGTGCCAGCAGCAGAGACCAAGGGAATAATTCACCCCTCCACTTT. Amino acid sequence: CASSRDQGNNSPLHF.

V is TRBV5-8 and J is TRBJ1-4; TRBD1 aligns across 7 bases. The CDR3 contains 16 residues. V was clipped by 4 bases and J by 0 bases; unmatched bases: 6. CDR1 is SGHTS and CDR2 is YDEGEE in the germline V gene. CDR3 nucleotides: TGTGCCAGCAGCCCGGGACAGTCAACAACTAATGAAAAACTGTTTTTT. Encoded protein: CASSPGQSTTNEKLFF.

CDR3 sequence (DNA): TGCGCCAGCAGCTTGCCGGACAGAGCTGGGGCCAACGTCCTGACTTTC. It is translated as CASSLPDRAGANVLTF. The chain recombines TRBV5-1 with TRBJ2-6, with a possible D match to TRBD1 (6 bases). The length of the CDR3 is 16 residues. Trimming removed 1 base at V and 2 bases at J, with 10 bases between. Germline assignment: CDR1 SGHRS and CDR2 YFSETQ.

The chain is built from TRBV18 and TRBJ1-6, with D uncertain. V was cut by 5 bases and J by 0 bases, with 14 bases left in between. The CDR3 spans 17 residues. Per germline, CDR1 KGHSH and CDR2 LQKENI. Written as DNA, the CDR3 is TGTGCCAGCTCATTGATTAGTTTTGGCTCCTATAATTCACCCCTCCACTTT. Translation: CASSLISFGSYNSPLHF.

This chain connects TRBV6-6 to TRBJ2-1, with D hard to call. Per germline, CDR1 MNHNY and CDR2 SVGAGI (reference sequence). This CDR3 has 13 residues. V was trimmed by 8 bases and J by 0 bases, leaving 8 bases between them. The CDR3 DNA reads TGTGCCAGCCTAGGAAGCTCCTACAATGAGCAGTTCTTC. The encoded protein is CASLGSSYNEQFF.

This chain links TRBV7-9 with TRBJ2-7; maybe TRBD2 (6 bases). Per germline, CDR1 SEHNR and CDR2 FQNEAQ (reference sequence). The V and J ends lost 10 bases and 4 bases respectively, with 23 bases between them. The CDR3 runs to 15 residues. As DNA, the CDR3 is TGTGCCAACAAGAGGCCGGGGGAAGACGATTACGAGCAGTACTTC. Its translation is CANKRPGEDDYEQYF.

This clone was found once. J is TRBJ2-1 and V is TRBV19, with D maybe TRBD1 (5 bases). The CDR3 loop spans 14 amino acids. Germline-derived CDR1 and CDR2 are LNHDA and SQIVND (reference sequence). Trimming removed 2 bases at V and 5 bases at J, with 10 bases between. The CDR3 DNA is TGTGCCAGTAGTATATGGGGCCGTGACAATGAGCAGTTCTTC. It encodes CASSIWGRDNEQFF.

CDR3 sequence reads: CASSDTGGNYGYTF. The CDR3 DNA reads TGTGCCAGCAGTGATACGGGAGGTAACTATGGCTACACCTTC. The rearrangement joins TRBV6-1 to TRBJ1-2; no clear D. The germline V gene encodes CDR1 MNHNS and CDR2 SASEGT. V lost 3 bases, J lost 1 base, and 9 bases lay in between. The CDR3 is 14 amino acids.

V gene TRBV12-3 or TRBV12-4 combines with J gene TRBJ1-3; D call uncertain. The CDR3 has 13 residues. V shed 2 bases and J shed 3 bases, with 5 bases lying between them. CDR3 sequence reads: CASSLTDGNTIYF. CDR3 DNA: TGTGCCAGCAGTTTAACGGATGGAAACACCATATATTTT.

The rearrangement uses TRBV9 and TRBJ2-1; 11 nucleotides align to TRBD2. V was pared by 4 bases and J by 6 bases, with 3 bases of the junction left unmatched. The V gene's germline CDR1 is SGDLS and CDR2 YYNGEE. The CDR3 consists of 14 residues. The CDR3 loop is CASSLGLAGNEQFF. CDR3 nucleotides: TGTGCCAGCAGCCTAGGACTAGCGGGCAATGAGCAGTTCTTC.

The J gene is TRBJ1-2, the V gene TRBV7-2; D not certain. Germline-derived CDR1 and CDR2 are SGHTA and FQGNSA. This CDR3 comprises 14 residues. The V gene lost 0 bases and the J gene lost 4 bases, with 9 bases spanning the gap. The CDR3 sequence is CASSLAGVGYGYTF. CDR3 sequence (DNA): TGTGCCAGCAGCTTAGCCGGAGTGGGCTATGGCTACACCTTC.

The chain recombines TRBV21-1 with TRBJ2-1; the tabulated D call, TRBD2, remains unverified against the DNA. TRBV21-1 is a known pseudogene. CDR3 size: 18 residues. The CDR3 spells CASSKVGGSGSSYNEQFF. The CDR3 coding sequence is TGTGCCAGCAGCAAAGTCGGTGGTAGCGGGAGCTCCTACAATGAGCAGTTCTTC.

The rearrangement uses TRBV6-6 and TRBJ1-1, with D perhaps TRBD1 (5 bases). Trimming stripped 4 bases from V and 8 bases from J, with 20 bases between. The CDR3 runs 15 residues. Germline V CDR1 and CDR2: MNHNY, SVGAGI (reference sequence). CDR3 nucleotides: TGTGCCAGCAGTTCCCCCCCGGGCAGGGACCCCGAAGCTTTCTTT. Amino acid sequence: CASSSPPGRDPEAFF.

The CDR3 nucleotides are TGTGCCAGCAAAGGACAGGGGGAACTCGGCGGCTACACCTTC. This encodes CASKGQGELGGYTF. V is TRBV11-2 and J is TRBJ1-2, with 10 bases aligning to TRBD1. V shed 7 bases, J shed 8 bases, and the junction held 10 bases outside the gene matches. CDR1 is SGHAT and CDR2 is FQNNGV in the germline V gene. The length of the CDR3 is 14 residues.